A single sample gave rise to the 7 T cell receptor beta chains below, sequenced in a study of T cell repertoires in cytomegalovirus infection. TCRdb re-called the reads through MiXCR, storing one row per CDR3 protein. The table records 680,000 or so distinct CDR3 sequences, approximately 33% of them present only once. These receptors are not linked to any known antigen. This material consisted of cultured PBMCs, taken from culture after CMV antigen stimulation. These receptors originate from a human donor in good health (CMV status not recorded). Some clones in this sample may be carry-over from other donors' samples.

In this sample, this clonotype turned up a few times. The chain combines TRBV19 with TRBJ2-1; 10 nucleotides match TRBD1. With 10 bases clipped from V and 1 base from J, the junction kept 7 bases outside the gene matches. This CDR3 region has 15 residues. Germline V gives CDR1 LNHDA, CDR2 SQIVND (reference sequence). CDR3 nucleotide sequence: TGTGCCACCACCCGGACAGGGGGATCCTACAATGAGCAGTTCTTC. Encoded protein: CATTRTGGSYNEQFF.

The chain links TRBV9 to TRBJ2-1; TRBD1 is a possible D gene (6 bases). The length of the CDR3 is 16 residues. V was cut by 4 bases and J by 0 bases, with 14 bases left in between. Germline lookup yields CDR1 SGDLS and CDR2 YYNGEE. CDR3 protein: CASSPKGDPSYNEQFF. Here the CDR3 DNA reads TGTGCCAGCAGCCCCAAGGGGGATCCCTCCTACAATGAGCAGTTCTTC.

The chain uses TRBV7-2 and TRBJ2-1; 7 bases are a match to TRBD2. CDR3 size: 16 residues. V lost 4 bases to trimming and J lost 3 bases; unmatched junction nucleotides: 9. Germline V gives CDR1 SGHTA, CDR2 FQGNSA. The CDR3 bases are TGTGCCAGCAGCTATCAAGCGGGGTATAGCTACAATGAGCAGTTCTTC. It encodes CASSYQAGYSYNEQFF.

This clonotype came up a few times. This chain joins TRBV28 and TRBJ1-5; unclear D gene. Trimming took off 3 bases at V and 5 bases at J, with 11 bases between the two ends. This CDR3 has 14 amino acids. Germline assignment: CDR1 MDHEN and CDR2 SYDVKM. CDR3 region: CASSLGGSYQPQHF. CDR3 in DNA: TGTGCCAGCAGTTTGGGCGGGAGTTATCAGCCCCAGCATTTT.

This clonotype was detected a few times. This rearrangement joins TRBV7-9 to TRBJ2-3, with 8 bases matching TRBD1. The J segment lost 0 bases and the V segment lost 5 bases, leaving 4 bases of the junction unmatched. CDR1 SEHNR and CDR2 FQNEAQ come from the germline V gene (reference sequence). The CDR3 contains 15 residues. The CDR3 DNA sequence: TGTGCCAGCAGCGCCCGGACAGGGAGCACAGATACGCAGTATTTT. Amino acid sequence: CASSARTGSTDTQYF.

This clonotype came up a few times. The chain recombines TRBV12-3 or TRBV12-4 with TRBJ1-2, with a weak D call TRBD1 (6 bases). The CDR3 extends over 16 amino acids. V lost 7 bases and J 4 bases, leaving 22 bases between the germline ends. The CDR3 DNA reads as TGTGCCAGCACTCTCGGGCCTGGTAGGGGGGGCTATGGCTACACCTTC. Its protein product is CASTLGPGRGGYGYTF.

This clonotype has only a few counts. The J gene is TRBJ2-1, the V gene TRBV20-1, with D possibly being TRBD2 (6 bases). There are 14 residues in the CDR3. CDR1 is DFQATT and CDR2 is SNEGSKA in the germline V gene (reference sequence). V was clipped by 3 bases and J by 7 bases, with 16 bases between them. CDR3: CSASTGRAGNEQFF. CDR3 coding DNA: TGCAGTGCTAGTACAGGCAGGGCGGGGAATGAGCAGTTCTTC.